Following are 29 T cell receptor beta chains from one sample sequenced in a study of blood T cell repertoires in COVID-19. The repertoire was sequenced with immunoSEQ multiplex PCR; TCRdb's copy has only in-frame clones and lacks some. The repertoire includes approximately 350,000 clones, approximately 82% of them detected once, and just under 3% sits in the top ten. Sequencing was done on a sample of peripheral blood. Source of these receptors: a man younger than 40 with active or convalescent COVID-19.

The J gene is TRBJ2-2, the V gene TRBV4-3; 7 nucleotides line up with TRBD1. This CDR3 contains 16 residues. Germline CDR1 and CDR2: LGHNA and YSLEER. Trimming at V came to 1 base and at J to 1 base, leaving 3 bases not matched to a gene. CDR3 amino acids: CASSQGGGLNTGELFF. The CDR3 bases are TGCGCCAGCAGCCAAGGAGGGGGCCTGAACACCGGGGAGCTGTTTTTT.

This clone was counted only a few times. The V and J genes are TRBV9 and TRBJ1-6; the D gene is possibly TRBD1 (6 bases). The CDR3 totals 18 residues. Germline CDR1 reads SGDLS; CDR2 reads YYNGEE. V was cut by 4 bases and J by 0 bases, with 17 bases left in between. The CDR3, as DNA: TGTGCCAGCAGCCCAGGGGCAGGCCAGAGCTCCTATAATTCACCCCTCCACTTT. Its protein product is CASSPGAGQSSYNSPLHF.

This rearrangement joins TRBV28 to TRBJ1-5; D is possibly TRBD1 (5 bases). This CDR3 has 13 residues. V shed 10 bases and J shed 7 bases, with 17 bases lying between them. The germline gives CDR1 MDHEN, CDR2 SYDVKM. The DNA for the CDR3 is TGTGCCACGGGGGAGCAGGGTTACCAGCCCCAGCATTTT. It translates to CATGEQGYQPQHF.

This chain uses TRBV27 with TRBJ1-1; 8 bases are shared with TRBD1. J lost 5 bases, V lost 7 bases, and 6 bases had no gene match. Per the germline V gene, CDR1 is MNHEY and CDR2 is SMNVEV (reference sequence). The CDR3 has 13 residues. CDR3 loop: CASTPNRGTEAFF. DNA for the CDR3: TGTGCCAGCACCCCTAACAGGGGGACTGAAGCTTTCTTT.

This chain connects TRBV19 to TRBJ2-1, with 7 bases identical to TRBD2. The germline V gene has CDR1 LNHDA and CDR2 SQIVND (reference sequence). The CDR3 sequence is 15 residues long. Trimming at V came to 2 bases and at J to 4 bases, leaving 5 bases not matched to a gene. This CDR3 is CASSIQGGVYNEQFF. CDR3 bases: TGTGCCAGTAGTATACAGGGAGGGGTTTACAATGAGCAGTTCTTC. The full variable domain, in which reference TRBV19 and TRBJ2-1 provide the parts outside the CDR3, is DGGITQSPKYLFRKEGQNVTLSCEQNLNHDAMYWYRQDPGQGLRLIYYSQIVNDFQKGDIAEGYSVSREKKESFPLTVTSAQKNPTAFYLCASSIQGGVYNEQFFGPGTRLTVL.

This sequence joins TRBV5-4 and TRBJ2-1; D might be TRBD1 (6 bases). The CDR3 is made up of 15 amino acids. The ends were cut back, 4 bases at V and 3 bases at J, with 14 bases in the middle. Germline loops: CDR1 SGHNT, CDR2 YYREEE (reference sequence). For the CDR3, the DNA is TGTGCCAGCAGCCATTACAGGGAAGGCTACAATGAGCAGTTCTTC. Protein product: CASSHYREGYNEQFF.

V and J are TRBV2 and TRBJ1-1, with D perhaps matching TRBD1 (6 bases). CDR1 is SNHLY and CDR2 is FYNNEI in the germline V gene. This CDR3 has 15 amino acids. Trimming removed 4 bases from V and 4 bases from J, with 16 bases in between. CDR3 sequence reads: CASSGVGTFGTEAFF. In DNA form, the CDR3 reads TGTGCCAGCAGTGGAGTAGGGACATTTGGCACTGAAGCTTTCTTT.

This clone was seen more than once but under ten times. This sequence joins TRBV4-1 and TRBJ2-1; TRBD1 matches at 8 bases. Looked up from germline, CDR1 is MGHRA and CDR2 is YSYEKL. V lost 5 bases, J lost 3 bases, and 3 bases stayed unmatched. The CDR3 totals 14 residues. CDR3 residues: CASSNGQGYNEQFF. The CDR3 DNA is TGCGCCAGCAGCAACGGACAGGGCTACAATGAGCAGTTCTTC.

V is TRBV6-2 or TRBV6-3 and J is TRBJ2-5; D unresolved. Trimming stripped 5 bases from V and 4 bases from J, with 14 bases between. The CDR3 has 14 residues. Germline lookup yields CDR1 MNHEY and CDR2 SVGEGT. The CDR3 is CASSRLASTETQYF. The CDR3 DNA is TGTGCCAGCAGTCGACTCGCCAGCACAGAGACCCAGTACTTC.

This clone was recorded only once. V is TRBV7-9 and J is TRBJ1-2, with 7 bases aligning to TRBD1. Germline lookup yields CDR1 SEHNR and CDR2 FQNEAQ (reference sequence). The CDR3 has 13 amino acids. V shed 1 base and J 7 bases; nucleotides not matched to a gene: 3. CDR3 DNA: TGTGCCAGCAGCTTAGTCGCAGGGGGTGGCTACACCTTC. Protein sequence: CASSLVAGGGYTF.

The gene calls are TRBV3-1 (or the pseudogene TRBV3-2) and TRBJ1-1; a weak D match, TRBD1 (5 bases). V lost 7 bases to trimming and J lost 8 bases, with 14 bases between them. The CDR3 spans 12 residues. The V gene's germline CDR1 is LGHDT and CDR2 YNNKEL (reference sequence). CDR3 region: CASTSRGWEAFF. The CDR3 region has the DNA TGTGCCAGCACCTCCCGGGGGTGGGAAGCTTTCTTT.

This chain links TRBV9 with TRBJ2-5, with 14 bases that match TRBD2. CDR3 length equals 16 residues. Per the germline V gene, CDR1 is SGDLS and CDR2 is YYNGEE. V lost 6 bases and J lost 0; bases outside the gene matches: 4. Here the CDR3 reads CASTRTSGGYQETQYF. The CDR3 nucleotides read TGTGCCAGCACCCGGACTAGCGGGGGGTACCAAGAGACCCAGTACTTC. The full variable domain, with the rest looked up from reference TRBV9 and TRBJ2-5, is DSGVTQTPKHLITATGQRVTLRCSPRSGDLSVYWYQQSLDQGLQFLIQYYNGEERAKGNILERFSAQQFPDLHSELNLSSLELGDSALYFCASTRTSGGYQETQYFGPGTRLLVL.

V and J are TRBV7-9 and TRBJ2-3; D is uncertain. The germline gives CDR1 SEHNR, CDR2 FQNEAQ (reference sequence). Trimming took 2 bases from V and 6 from J, leaving 15 bases between them. This CDR3 has 15 amino acids. In DNA, the CDR3 is TGTGCCAGCAGCTTATCCGCTCTAGTTGGCGATACGCAGTATTTT. Translating it yields CASSLSALVGDTQYF.

In its sample, this clone was seen once. V and J are TRBV6-5 and TRBJ2-5, with 14 bases lining up with TRBD2. The CDR3 totals 15 residues. V was pared by 6 bases and J by 5 bases, with 5 bases of the junction left unmatched. Germline CDR1 and CDR2: MNHEY and SVGAGI. CDR3 in amino acids: CASRRLAGGLETQYF. The CDR3 region has the DNA TGTGCCAGCAGGAGACTAGCGGGAGGGTTGGAGACCCAGTACTTC.

The chain uses TRBV21-1 and TRBJ1-2; the table's D call, TRBD1, was not checked against the DNA. TRBV21-1 is assigned pseudogene status. The CDR3 consists of 16 residues. The CDR3 reads CASSTTSYRQRRAYTF. CDR3 bases: TGTGCCAGCAGCACCACGAGTTACCGACAGCGCCGGGCCTACACCTTC.

V is TRBV6-5 and J is TRBJ1-2, with D perhaps matching TRBD1 (5 bases). Trimming took off 2 bases at V and 2 bases at J, with 9 bases between the two ends. CDR3 length equals 14 residues. Germline V gene sequence: CDR1 MNHEY, CDR2 SVGAGI. The CDR3 DNA reads TGTGCCAGCAGTTACCGGGCAGGGAACTATGGCTACACCTTC. This gives the protein CASSYRAGNYGYTF.

The J gene is TRBJ2-5, the V gene TRBV4-2; the match to TRBD2 covers 11 bases. The V gene end was trimmed by 1 base and the J gene end by 4 bases; junction bases not matched to a gene: 11. The CDR3 covers 18 residues. The germline V gene encodes CDR1 LGHNA and CDR2 YNFKEQ. The CDR3 DNA sequence: TGTGCCAGCAGCCAAGTCCTAGGGGTTAGCGGGAGGGGAGAGACCCAGTACTTC. Its protein product is CASSQVLGVSGRGETQYF.

The chain links TRBV7-2 to TRBJ2-5; D possibly corresponds to TRBD2 (5 bases). The germline CDR1 and CDR2 sequences are SGHTA and FQGNSA. CDR3 length: 14 residues. The V and J ends lost 2 bases and 5 bases respectively, with 12 bases between them. CDR3 sequence reads: CASSLHRDWETQYF. CDR3 in DNA: TGTGCCAGCAGCTTACACCGGGATTGGGAGACCCAGTACTTC.

V usage is TRBV28 and J usage is TRBJ2-1; D possibly corresponds to TRBD1 (6 bases). CDR1 is MDHEN, CDR2 SYDVKM, per germline. The CDR3 is 17 amino acids. With 6 bases removed from V and 0 bases from J, the gap between germline ends came to 18 bases. The CDR3 nucleotides read TGTGCCAGCAGATATACAGGGTTCTGGAACTCCTACAATGAGCAGTTCTTC. Encoded protein: CASRYTGFWNSYNEQFF.

The rearrangement joins TRBV6-2 or TRBV6-3 to TRBJ1-5, with 10 bases aligning to TRBD1. The V segment lost 0 bases and the J segment 6 bases; nucleotides outside the gene matches: 5. The CDR3 is 16 amino acids. Per germline, CDR1 MNHEY and CDR2 SVGEGT. The DNA of the CDR3 is TGTGCCAGCAGTTACTCCGGGACAGGGGTTAGTCAGCCCCAGCATTTT. Translation gives CASSYSGTGVSQPQHF.

The chain joins TRBV6-2 or TRBV6-3 to TRBJ2-7, with D unresolved. The germline gives CDR1 MNHEY, CDR2 SVGEGT. There are 16 residues in the CDR3. V lost 1 base and J lost 4, with 17 bases in between. Here the CDR3 reads CASSYFFGAQRYEQYF. In DNA form, the CDR3 reads TGTGCCAGCAGTTACTTCTTCGGCGCCCAGCGTTACGAGCAGTACTTC.

This clone was detected a few times. The chain joins TRBV7-7 to TRBJ1-5; D remains unclear. Germline V gene sequence: CDR1 SSHAT, CDR2 FNYEAQ (reference sequence). Trimming stripped 3 bases from V and 5 bases from J, with 14 bases between. The CDR3 is made up of 15 amino acids. The CDR3, as DNA: TGTGCCAGCAGCTTCCGCGCGGCACCGGATCAGCCCCAGCATTTT. Protein product: CASSFRAAPDQPQHF.

The V call is TRBV6-2 or TRBV6-3, the J call TRBJ1-1; no clear D. CDR3 size: 13 residues. The germline V and J ends were trimmed by 2 bases and 6 bases, with 10 bases remaining between them. Germline CDR1 reads MNHEY; CDR2 reads SVGEGT. CDR3 in amino acids: CASSYLAGSEAFF. For the CDR3, the DNA is TGTGCCAGCAGTTACCTCGCGGGGTCTGAAGCTTTCTTT.

Comment on this clone: Different DNA sequences within this sample yield the same CDR3. The chain links TRBV30 to TRBJ1-1, with D uncertain. Trimming removed 3 bases at V and 2 bases at J, with 7 bases between. The CDR3 has 12 amino acids. Germline V gene sequence: CDR1 GTSNPN, CDR2 SVGIG (reference sequence). The CDR3 nucleotides read TGTGCCTGGAGCCCCCTCAACACTGAAGCTTTCTTT. Amino acid sequence: CAWSPLNTEAFF.

V is TRBV18 and J is TRBJ2-7, with 7 nucleotides matching TRBD1. Germline CDR1 KGHSH, CDR2 LQKENI. J lost 2 bases, V lost 3 bases, and 4 bases had no gene match. The CDR3 extends over 14 amino acids. CDR3 protein: CASSPDGTAYEQYF. The CDR3 DNA reads as TGTGCCAGCTCACCGGACGGGACAGCCTACGAGCAGTACTTC.

The V and J genes are TRBV4-1 and TRBJ2-1, with D possibly TRBD1 on 5 matching bases. The CDR3 is 17 residues long. The V end lost 2 bases, the J end lost 9 bases, and 23 bases lay between the germline ends. Germline V CDR1 and CDR2: MGHRA, YSYEKL. The CDR3 is CASSQYPPPDTGTEQFF. The CDR3 nucleotides read TGCGCCAGCAGCCAATATCCCCCACCCGATACAGGAACTGAGCAGTTCTTC.

V gene TRBV7-6 combines with J gene TRBJ2-2, with D possibly matching TRBD2 (5 bases). The CDR3 covers 18 residues. CDR1 is SGHVS and CDR2 is FNYEAQ in the germline V gene. Trimming removed 4 bases from V and 0 bases from J, with 18 bases in between. The CDR3 spells CASSSRLGRIANTGELFF. CDR3 DNA: TGTGCCAGCAGCTCCAGATTAGGGAGAATTGCGAACACCGGGGAGCTGTTTTTT.

The V and J genes are TRBV7-3 and TRBJ2-3; 8 bases map to TRBD2. The CDR3 is 14 residues long. The germline V gene encodes CDR1 SGHTA and CDR2 FQGTGA. Trimming took 5 bases from V and 3 from J; bases not matched to a gene: 4. The CDR3 reads CASSRTSGTDTQYF. The CDR3 DNA reads TGTGCCAGCAGCCGCACTAGCGGTACAGATACGCAGTATTTT.

The chain recombines TRBV7-3 with TRBJ2-1, with TRBD2 matching 7 bases. This CDR3 region has 13 residues. In germline, CDR1 is SGHTA, CDR2 FQGTGA. Trimming removed 3 bases from V and 6 bases from J; junction bases left unmatched: 2. The CDR3 sequence is CASSFRLANEQFF. CDR3 bases: TGTGCCAGCAGCTTCCGACTAGCCAATGAGCAGTTCTTC.